This T cell receptor (beta chain) came from a study of breast tumors, draining lymph nodes, adjacent tissues. Study-wide results and caveats: Tumor and nontumor repertoires were significantly more similar in luminal-like than in basal-like breast cancer.

TCRdb reprocessed the multiplex PCR reads via MiXCR and lists one record per CDR3 protein. In the table there are around 290,000 distinct CDR3 sequences, over 30% of which are singletons. As regards this clonotype: What it recognizes is unknown. A junction end diverges from the germline sequence, so it may reflect a read error.

Germline V gene lookup returns CDR1 MNHEY and CDR2 SVGAGI. This CDR3 spans 17 amino acids. Breast cancer patients provided tissue from their axillary draining lymph nodes. The chain employs TRBV6-5 and TRBJ1-1; the match to TRBD1 covers 7 bases. Sequencing was performed on axillary lymph node tissue. This receptor was obtained from a female donor with breast cancer. Some clones in this sample may be carry-over from other donors' samples. This chain's CDR3 is CASSYYLRDRSNTEAFF. CDR3 DNA: TGTGCCAGCAGCTACTACCTCCGGGACAGATCGAACACTGAAGCTTTCTTT.